Following are 18 T cell receptor beta chains from one sample sequenced in a study of T cells after yellow fever vaccination. TCRdb reanalysed the 5' RACE reads using MiXCR and keeps one entry per CDR3 protein. The sample lists about 200,000 distinct CDR3 sequences, roughly 3.3% seen once, with approximately 3% in the top ten. The sample in question was CD4+ T cells sorted from PBMCs, obtained 10 days after the yellow fever booster vaccination. Receptors originate from a young man who received the YFV17D yellow fever vaccine.

This clonotype has at least ten counts. An end of the junction differs from the germline gene, which may be a read error. The chain couples TRBV29-1 to TRBJ1-2; D is unresolved. In germline, CDR1 is SQVTM, CDR2 ANQGSEA. This CDR3 comprises 11 residues. The CDR3 sequence: CSVGDDYGYTF. In DNA form, the CDR3 reads TGCAGCGTAGGAGACGACTACGGCTACACCTTC.

This clonotype was counted a few times. The V and J genes are TRBV20-1 and TRBJ1-6, with TRBD1 as a possible D gene (5 bases). This CDR3 is 13 amino acids long. V lost 5 bases and J lost 6, with 11 bases in between. Germline loops: CDR1 DFQATT, CDR2 SNEGSKA (reference sequence). The CDR3 protein is CSARRVGNSPLHF. The DNA of the CDR3 is TGCAGTGCTCGCAGGGTCGGTAATTCACCCCTCCACTTT.

The chain has TRBV30 and TRBJ1-2; no definite D call. The CDR3 spans 14 residues. Trimming removed 0 bases at V and 2 bases at J, with 10 bases between. CDR1 GTSNPN and CDR2 SVGIG come from the germline V gene (reference sequence). CDR3 sequence (DNA): TGTGCCTGGAGTGTACCCGGCAGGAACTATGGCTACACCTTC. This encodes CAWSVPGRNYGYTF. The whole variable domain, remainder taken from reference TRBV30 and TRBJ1-2, is SQTIHQWPATLVQPVGSPLSLECTVEGTSNPNLYWYRQAAGRGLQLLFYSVGIGQISSEVPQNLSASRPQDRQFILSSKKLLLSDSGFYLCAWSVPGRNYGYTFGSGTRLTVV.

This clonotype was seen a few times. This sequence joins TRBV6-2 or TRBV6-3 and TRBJ2-5, with D perhaps TRBD2 (5 bases). The CDR3 loop spans 12 amino acids. Germline-derived CDR1 and CDR2 are MNHEY and SVGEGT. V lost 8 bases, J lost 5 bases, and 12 bases lay in between. Here the CDR3 reads CASGPRRETQYF. The CDR3 bases are TGTGCCAGCGGACCAAGGAGGGAGACCCAGTACTTC.

This clonotype was recorded a few times. The V and J genes are TRBV20-1 and TRBJ2-1; TRBD2 agrees at 8 bases. V trimming: 3 bases; J trimming: 9 bases; junction bases outside the gene matches: 1. Germline-derived CDR1 and CDR2 are DFQATT and SNEGSKA (reference sequence). This CDR3 is built from 11 residues. In DNA, the CDR3 is TGCAGTGCTAGCCGGGGGGGTGAGCAGTTCTTC. It translates to CSASRGGEQFF.

In its sample, this clonotype was seen a few times. The chain couples TRBV4-2 to TRBJ1-2; 8 positions agree with TRBD1. CDR1 and CDR2 (germline): LGHNA, YNFKEQ. V shed 1 base and J 4 bases; nucleotides not matched to a gene: 8. The CDR3 length is 16 residues. CDR3 DNA: TGTGCCAGCAGCCAAGCGTCCCAGGGGGCCGGCTATGGCTACACCTTC. Translated, it gives CASSQASQGAGYGYTF.

Ten or more counts support this clonotype. The chain uses TRBV7-8 and TRBJ2-3; the match to TRBD2 covers 10 bases. V was clipped by 3 bases and J by 2 bases; unmatched bases: 11. Germline CDR1 reads SGHVS; CDR2 reads FQNEAQ. This CDR3 has 18 residues. In DNA, the CDR3 is TGTGCCAGCAGCTTGATAGTAGCGGGGGGTACTATCACAGATACGCAGTATTTT. Amino acid sequence: CASSLIVAGGTITDTQYF.

The CDR3 reads CASSLTRATDTQYF. In DNA form, the CDR3 reads TGTGCCAGCAGCTTAACGAGGGCTACAGATACGCAGTATTTT. V gene TRBV7-8 combines with J gene TRBJ2-3; tentative D call: TRBD2 (5 bases). CDR3 size: 14 residues. The germline V gene encodes CDR1 SGHVS and CDR2 FQNEAQ. V dropped 2 bases and J dropped 3 bases, with 9 bases sitting between them.

This clonotype was recorded at least ten times. The chain links TRBV7-9 to TRBJ1-1; D is unresolved. V was clipped by 2 bases and J by 6 bases, with 10 bases between them. This CDR3 has 13 residues. Germline CDR1 and CDR2: SEHNR and FQNEAQ (reference sequence). The CDR3 nucleotides read TGTGCCAGCAGCTTAAGGATAGTCCCTGAAGCTTTCTTT. Translation: CASSLRIVPEAFF.

This clonotype was seen repeatedly, ten times or more. The chain employs TRBV23-1 and TRBJ2-2, with D possibly called TRBD1 or TRBD2 (5 bases each). TRBV23-1 is placed among ORFs of uncertain function. The CDR3 has 17 amino acids. Trimming pared 7 bases from V and 1 base from J, leaving 19 bases between. The CDR3 protein is CASMPRGRVGNTGELFF. In DNA, the CDR3 is TGCGCCAGCATGCCGAGGGGCAGGGTCGGGAACACCGGGGAGCTGTTTTTT.

This clonotype has just a few counts. The chain uses TRBV5-1 and TRBJ1-3; unclear D gene. Germline CDR1 SGHRS, CDR2 YFSETQ. V was clipped by 3 bases and J by 1 base, with 8 bases between them. The CDR3 totals 14 residues. The CDR3 DNA reads as TGCGCCAGCAGCTCTCAAAGGTCTGGAAACACCATATATTTT. Amino acids: CASSSQRSGNTIYF.

V and J are TRBV7-2 and TRBJ1-4; TRBD1 matches at 8 bases. The germline V gene has CDR1 SGHTA and CDR2 FQGNSA. With 1 base clipped from V and 8 bases from J, the junction kept 6 bases outside the gene matches. The CDR3 is 15 residues long. The CDR3 nucleotides read TGTGCCAGCAGCTTAGTGGTCCAGGGGGCCGAAAAACTGTTTTTT. This translates into CASSLVVQGAEKLFF. Full variable domain (rest looked up from reference TRBV7-2 and TRBJ1-4): GAGVSQSPSNKVTEKGKDVELRCDPISGHTALYWYRQSLGQGLEFLIYFQGNSAPDKSGLPSDRFSAERTGGSVSTLTIQRTQQEDSAVYLCASSLVVQGAEKLFFGSGTQLSVL.

Worth noting for this clonotype: Possible read error: a much larger clone is one base away. V usage is TRBV7-2 and J usage is TRBJ2-5; 7 positions match TRBD1. Germline V gene sequence: CDR1 SGHTA, CDR2 FQGNSA. The CDR3 contains 15 residues. In DNA form, the CDR3 reads TGTGCCAGCAGCCCCCGTGTAGGGGGCCAAGAGACCCGGTACTTC. Its protein is CASSPRVGGQETRYF. The full variable domain, rest sourced from reference TRBV7-2 and TRBJ2-5, is GAGVSQSPSNKVTEKGKDVELRCDPISGHTALYWYRQSLGQGLEFLIYFQGNSAPDKSGLPSDRFSAERTGGSVSTLTIQRTQQEDSAVYLCASSPRVGGQETRYFGPGTRLLVL.

There are many counts of this clonotype. The chain combines TRBV29-1 with TRBJ1-2; D may be TRBD1 (5 bases). Germline V CDR1 and CDR2: SQVTM, ANQGSEA. Between the trimmed V and J ends, which lost 8 bases and 2 bases, there was a span of 9 bases. This CDR3 is built from 11 residues. The CDR3 here is CSTQANYGYTF. CDR3 DNA: TGCAGCACACAGGCAAACTATGGCTACACCTTC.

This clonotype has at least ten counts. The genes are TRBV5-1 and TRBJ1-2, with unresolved D. Germline values: CDR1 SGHRS, CDR2 YFSETQ. Deletions cut 1 base from V and 8 bases from J, with 15 bases between. This CDR3 has 14 amino acids. The CDR3 coding sequence is TGCGCCAGCAGCTTGTACGAGGGAATGGAAGGCTACACCTTC. Protein sequence: CASSLYEGMEGYTF.

This clonotype was seen only a few times. This sequence joins TRBV20-1 and TRBJ2-3; possible D gene TRBD2, 6 bases. The CDR3 runs 11 residues. The V end lost 6 bases, the J end lost 14 bases, and 18 bases lay between the germline ends. Germline assignment: CDR1 DFQATT and CDR2 SNEGSKA (reference sequence). The CDR3 DNA follows: TGCAGTGCCCCAACCGGGCGGGGTCTGTATTTT. It is translated as CSAPTGRGLYF.

This clonotype came up many times. The chain carries TRBV6-5 and TRBJ2-5; no reliable D call. CDR3 length: 13 residues. The germline V and J ends were trimmed by 6 bases and 5 bases, with 13 bases remaining between them. Germline values: CDR1 MNHEY, CDR2 SVGAGI. CDR3 nucleotide sequence: TGTGCCAGCAGAGATGGGGTAGGCGAGACCCAGTACTTC. Its protein is CASRDGVGETQYF.

This clonotype was seen more than once but under ten times. V is TRBV3-1 and J is TRBJ1-1; 9 bases fit TRBD1. J was trimmed by 6 bases and V by 0 bases; bases with no gene match: 8. The CDR3 consists of 16 residues. Germline values: CDR1 LGHDT, CDR2 YNNKEL (reference sequence). DNA for the CDR3: TGTGCCAGCAGCCAAGAGGGGATACAGGGGGCGGCTGAAGCTTTCTTT. This encodes CASSQEGIQGAAEAFF. The full variable domain, in which reference TRBV3-1 and TRBJ1-1 provide the parts outside the CDR3, is DTAVSQTPKYLVTQMGNDKSIKCEQNLGHDTMYWYKQDSKKFLKIMFSYNNKELIINETVPNRFSPKSPDKAHLNLHINSLELGDSAVYFCASSQEGIQGAAEAFFGQGTRLTVV.